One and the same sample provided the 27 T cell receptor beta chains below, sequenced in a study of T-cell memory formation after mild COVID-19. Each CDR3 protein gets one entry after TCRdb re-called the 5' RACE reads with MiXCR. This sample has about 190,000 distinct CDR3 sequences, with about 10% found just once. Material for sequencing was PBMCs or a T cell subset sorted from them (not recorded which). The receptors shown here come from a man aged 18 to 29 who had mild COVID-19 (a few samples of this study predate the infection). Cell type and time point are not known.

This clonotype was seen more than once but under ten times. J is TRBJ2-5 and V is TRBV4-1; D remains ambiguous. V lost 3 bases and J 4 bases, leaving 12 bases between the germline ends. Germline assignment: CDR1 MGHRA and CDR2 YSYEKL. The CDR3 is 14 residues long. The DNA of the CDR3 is TGCGCCAGCAGCCAGGAAGGATGGGGAGAGACCCAGTACTTC. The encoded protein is CASSQEGWGETQYF.

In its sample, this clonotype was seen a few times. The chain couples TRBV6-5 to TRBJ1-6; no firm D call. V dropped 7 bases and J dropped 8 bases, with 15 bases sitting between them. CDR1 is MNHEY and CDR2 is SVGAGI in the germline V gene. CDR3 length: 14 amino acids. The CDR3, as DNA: TGTGCCAGCACGGATGCAGGAAGCGATTCACCCCTCCACTTT. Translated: CASTDAGSDSPLHF.

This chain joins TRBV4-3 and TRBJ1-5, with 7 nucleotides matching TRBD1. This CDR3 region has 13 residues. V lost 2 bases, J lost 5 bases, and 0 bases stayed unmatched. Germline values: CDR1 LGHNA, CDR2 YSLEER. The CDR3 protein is CASSQQGDQPQHF. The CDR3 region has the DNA TGCGCCAGCAGCCAACAGGGGGATCAGCCCCAGCATTTT.

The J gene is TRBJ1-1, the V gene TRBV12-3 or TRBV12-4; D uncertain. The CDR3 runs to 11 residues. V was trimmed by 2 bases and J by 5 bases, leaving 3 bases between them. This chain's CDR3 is CASSLWTEAFF. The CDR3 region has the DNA TGTGCCAGCAGTTTATGGACTGAAGCTTTCTTT.

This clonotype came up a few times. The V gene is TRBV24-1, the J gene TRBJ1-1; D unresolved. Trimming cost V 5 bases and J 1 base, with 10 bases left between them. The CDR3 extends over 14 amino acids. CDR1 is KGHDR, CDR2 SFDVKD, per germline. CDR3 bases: TGTGCCACCAGTGGTCGAGCACCGAACACTGAAGCTTTCTTT. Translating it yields CATSGRAPNTEAFF.

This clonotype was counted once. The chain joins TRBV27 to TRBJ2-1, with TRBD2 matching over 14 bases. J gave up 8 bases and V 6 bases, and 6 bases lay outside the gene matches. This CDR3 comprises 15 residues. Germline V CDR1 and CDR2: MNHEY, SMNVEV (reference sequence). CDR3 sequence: CASSQTSGGADEQFF. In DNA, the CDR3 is TGTGCCAGCAGCCAGACTAGCGGGGGGGCCGATGAGCAGTTCTTC.

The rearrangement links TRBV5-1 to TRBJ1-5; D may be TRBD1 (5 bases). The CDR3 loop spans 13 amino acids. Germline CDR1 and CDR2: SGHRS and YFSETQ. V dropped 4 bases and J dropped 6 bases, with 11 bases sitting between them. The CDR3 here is CASSVGGLQPQHF. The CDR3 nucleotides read TGCGCCAGCAGCGTCGGGGGACTTCAGCCCCAGCATTTT.

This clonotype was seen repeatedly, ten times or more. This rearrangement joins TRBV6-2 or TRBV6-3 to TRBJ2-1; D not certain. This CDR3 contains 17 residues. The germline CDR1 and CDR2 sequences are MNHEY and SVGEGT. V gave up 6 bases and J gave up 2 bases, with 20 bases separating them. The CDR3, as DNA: TGTGCCAGCAGGGTTAAGACCCCTAGGTCCCCCTACAATGAGCAGTTCTTC. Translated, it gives CASRVKTPRSPYNEQFF.

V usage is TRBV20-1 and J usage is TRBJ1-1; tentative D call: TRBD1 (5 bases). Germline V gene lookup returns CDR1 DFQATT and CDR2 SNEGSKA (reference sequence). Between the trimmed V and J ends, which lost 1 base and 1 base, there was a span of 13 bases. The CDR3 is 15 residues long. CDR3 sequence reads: CSARGMGQGNTEAFF. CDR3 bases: TGCAGTGCTAGAGGAATGGGGCAGGGGAACACTGAAGCTTTCTTT.

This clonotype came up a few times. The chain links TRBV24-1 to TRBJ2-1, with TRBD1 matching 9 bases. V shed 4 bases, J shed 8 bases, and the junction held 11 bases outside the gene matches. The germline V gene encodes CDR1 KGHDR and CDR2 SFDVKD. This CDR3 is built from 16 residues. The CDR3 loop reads CATSETGTGSFDEQFF. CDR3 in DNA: TGTGCCACCAGTGAAACGGGGACAGGGAGTTTCGATGAGCAGTTCTTC.

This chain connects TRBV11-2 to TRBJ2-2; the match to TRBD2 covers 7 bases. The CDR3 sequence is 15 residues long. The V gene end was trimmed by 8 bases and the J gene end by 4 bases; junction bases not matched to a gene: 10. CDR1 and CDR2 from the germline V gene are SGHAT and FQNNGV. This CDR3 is CASASIGGSTGELFF. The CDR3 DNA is TGTGCCAGCGCTTCGATCGGGGGGAGCACCGGGGAGCTGTTTTTT.

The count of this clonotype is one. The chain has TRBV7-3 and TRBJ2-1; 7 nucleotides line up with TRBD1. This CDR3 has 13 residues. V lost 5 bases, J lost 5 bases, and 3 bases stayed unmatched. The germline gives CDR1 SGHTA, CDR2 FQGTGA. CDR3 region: CASSRGQNNEQFF. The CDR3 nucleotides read TGTGCCAGCAGCAGGGGACAGAACAATGAGCAGTTCTTC.

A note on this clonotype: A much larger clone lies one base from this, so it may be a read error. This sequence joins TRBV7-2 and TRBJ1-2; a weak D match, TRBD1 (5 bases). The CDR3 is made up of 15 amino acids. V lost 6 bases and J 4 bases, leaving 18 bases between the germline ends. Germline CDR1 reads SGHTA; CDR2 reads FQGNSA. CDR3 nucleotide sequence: TGTGCCAGCAGATTTAGGGGCAGGGTTGGCTATGGCTACACCTTC. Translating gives CASRFRGRVGYGYTF.

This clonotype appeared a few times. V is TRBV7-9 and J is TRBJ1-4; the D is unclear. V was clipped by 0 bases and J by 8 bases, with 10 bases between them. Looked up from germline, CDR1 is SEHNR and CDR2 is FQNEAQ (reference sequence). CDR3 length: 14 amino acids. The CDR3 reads CASSLADLREKLFF. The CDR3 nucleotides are TGTGCCAGCAGCTTAGCCGACTTGCGGGAAAAACTGTTTTTT.

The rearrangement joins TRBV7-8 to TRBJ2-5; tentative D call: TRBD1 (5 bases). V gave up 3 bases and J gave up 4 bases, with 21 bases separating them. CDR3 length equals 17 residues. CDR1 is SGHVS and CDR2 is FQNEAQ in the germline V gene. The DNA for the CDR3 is TGTGCCAGCAGCTTGGCCCTAGTAGGCAGGGCTGTAGAGACCCAGTACTTC. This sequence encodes CASSLALVGRAVETQYF. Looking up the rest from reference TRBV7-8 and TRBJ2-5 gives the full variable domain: GAGVSQSPRYKVAKRGQDVALRCDPISGHVSLFWYQQALGQGPEFLTYFQNEAQLDKSGLPSDRFFAERPEGSVSTLKIQRTQQEDSAVYLCASSLALVGRAVETQYFGPGTRLLVL.

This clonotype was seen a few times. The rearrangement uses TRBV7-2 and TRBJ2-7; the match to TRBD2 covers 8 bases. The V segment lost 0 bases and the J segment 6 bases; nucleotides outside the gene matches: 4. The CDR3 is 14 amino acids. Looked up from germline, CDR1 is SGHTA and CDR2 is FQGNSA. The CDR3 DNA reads TGTGCCAGCAGCTTAGCTAGCGGGGTAGGCGAGCAGTACGTC. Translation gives CASSLASGVGEQYV.

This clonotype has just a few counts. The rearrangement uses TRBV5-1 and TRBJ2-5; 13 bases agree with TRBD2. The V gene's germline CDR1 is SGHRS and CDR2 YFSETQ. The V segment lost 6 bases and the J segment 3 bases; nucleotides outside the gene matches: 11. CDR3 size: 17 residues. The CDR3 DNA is TGCGCCAGCATGTCCCGGACTAGCGGGAGACTGGAAGAGACCCAGTACTTC. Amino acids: CASMSRTSGRLEETQYF.

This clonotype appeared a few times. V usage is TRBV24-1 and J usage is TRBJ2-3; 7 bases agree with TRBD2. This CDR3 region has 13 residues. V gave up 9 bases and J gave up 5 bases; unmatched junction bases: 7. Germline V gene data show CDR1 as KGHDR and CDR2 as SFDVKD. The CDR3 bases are TGTGCCACCGCCTCAGCGGGGAAAGATACGCAGTATTTT. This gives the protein CATASAGKDTQYF.

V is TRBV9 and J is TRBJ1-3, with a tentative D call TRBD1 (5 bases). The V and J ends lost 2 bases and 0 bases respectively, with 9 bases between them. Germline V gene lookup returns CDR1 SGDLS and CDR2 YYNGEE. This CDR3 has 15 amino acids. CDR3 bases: TGTGCCAGCAGCGTGGGACGGAACTCTGGAAACACCATATATTTT. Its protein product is CASSVGRNSGNTIYF.

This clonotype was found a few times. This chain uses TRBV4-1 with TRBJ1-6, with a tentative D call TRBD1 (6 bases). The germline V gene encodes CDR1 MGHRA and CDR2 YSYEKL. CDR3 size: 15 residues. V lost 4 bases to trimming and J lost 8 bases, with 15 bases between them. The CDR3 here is CASSPWGQVDSPLHF. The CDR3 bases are TGCGCCAGCAGCCCCTGGGGGCAGGTCGATTCACCCCTCCACTTT.

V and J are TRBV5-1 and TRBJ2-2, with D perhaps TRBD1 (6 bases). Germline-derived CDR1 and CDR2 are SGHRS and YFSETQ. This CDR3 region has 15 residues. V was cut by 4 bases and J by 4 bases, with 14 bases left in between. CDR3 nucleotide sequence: TGCGCCAGCAGCACTGGGGGCGCGGGCACCGGGGAGCTGTTTTTT. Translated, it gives CASSTGGAGTGELFF.

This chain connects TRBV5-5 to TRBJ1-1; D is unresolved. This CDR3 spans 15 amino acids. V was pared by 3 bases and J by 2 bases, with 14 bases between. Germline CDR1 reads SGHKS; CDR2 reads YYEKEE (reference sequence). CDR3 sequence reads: CASSSFKGINTEAFF. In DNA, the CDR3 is TGTGCCAGCAGCTCATTTAAGGGAATTAACACTGAAGCTTTCTTT. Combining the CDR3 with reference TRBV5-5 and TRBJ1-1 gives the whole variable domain DAGVTQSPTHLIKTRGQQVTLRCSPISGHKSVSWYQQVLGQGPQFIFQYYEKEERGRGNFPDRFSARQFPNYSSELNVNALLLGDSALYLCASSSFKGINTEAFFGQGTRLTVV.

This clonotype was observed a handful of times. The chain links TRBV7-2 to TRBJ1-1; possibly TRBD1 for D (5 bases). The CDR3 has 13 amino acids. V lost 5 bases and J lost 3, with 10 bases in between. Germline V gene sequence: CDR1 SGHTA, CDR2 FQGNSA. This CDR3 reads CASSAREYTEAFF. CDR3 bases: TGTGCCAGCAGCGCCAGGGAGTACACTGAAGCTTTCTTT. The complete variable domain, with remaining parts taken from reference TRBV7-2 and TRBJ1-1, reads GAGVSQSPSNKVTEKGKDVELRCDPISGHTALYWYRQSLGQGLEFLIYFQGNSAPDKSGLPSDRFSAERTGGSVSTLTIQRTQQEDSAVYLCASSAREYTEAFFGQGTRLTVV.

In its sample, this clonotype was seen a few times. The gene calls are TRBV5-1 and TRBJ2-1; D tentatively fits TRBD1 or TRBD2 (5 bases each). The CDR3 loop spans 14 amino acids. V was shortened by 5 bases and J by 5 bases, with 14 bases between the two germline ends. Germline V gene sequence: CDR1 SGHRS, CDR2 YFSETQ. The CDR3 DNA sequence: TGCGCCAGCAGGATAGAAGGGGAGAACAATGAGCAGTTCTTC. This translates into CASRIEGENNEQFF.

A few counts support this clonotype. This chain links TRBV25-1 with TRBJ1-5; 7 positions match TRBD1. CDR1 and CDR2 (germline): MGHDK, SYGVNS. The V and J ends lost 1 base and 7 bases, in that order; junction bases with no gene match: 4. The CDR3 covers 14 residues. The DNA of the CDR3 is TGTGCCAGCAGTGAATCGACAGGGCCCCAGCCCCAGCATTTT. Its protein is CASSESTGPQPQHF.

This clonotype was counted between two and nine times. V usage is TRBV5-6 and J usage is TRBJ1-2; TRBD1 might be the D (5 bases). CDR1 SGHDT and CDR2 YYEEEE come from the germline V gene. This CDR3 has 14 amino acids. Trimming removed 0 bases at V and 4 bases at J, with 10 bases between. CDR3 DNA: TGTGCCAGCAGCTTGGCCTTTGGGGCCTATGGCTACACCTTC. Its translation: CASSLAFGAYGYTF.

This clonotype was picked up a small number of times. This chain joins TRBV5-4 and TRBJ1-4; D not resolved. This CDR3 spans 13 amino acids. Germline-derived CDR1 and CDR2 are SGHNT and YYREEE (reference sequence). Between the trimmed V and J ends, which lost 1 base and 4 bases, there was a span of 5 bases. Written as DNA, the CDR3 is TGTGCCAGCAGCTTGTGGGGTAATGAAAAACTGTTTTTT. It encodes CASSLWGNEKLFF.